Each of the 23 T cell receptor beta chains below was sequenced from the same sample in a study of T cells expressing NK-cell markers. Each CDR3 protein gets one entry in TCRdb, which reprocessed the 5' RACE reads and gives no DNA. In total, the table holds about 380,000 distinct CDR3 sequences. Input material: blood T cells: a sorted CD56 or NKG2C T cell subset, CD4+ or CD8+ T cells, or bulk PBMC T cells (not recorded which). These receptors were taken from a man aged 18-70 years in good health.

The chain has TRBV28 and TRBJ2-5; TCRdb outputs TRBD2, but without DNA this stays unchecked. Per germline, CDR1 MDHEN and CDR2 SYDVKM. This CDR3 has 15 amino acids. CDR3 residues: CASSLRGTSDETQYF.

The chain recombines TRBV10-3 with TRBJ2-3; TCRdb names TRBD1, which stays unverified in the absence of DNA. CDR1 ENHRY and CDR2 SYGVKD come from the germline V gene. CDR3 length equals 14 residues. CDR3 sequence reads: CATRQGARTDTQYF.

The genes are TRBV12-3 or TRBV12-4 and TRBJ1-2. The CDR3 consists of 14 residues. CDR3 residues: CASSGSTENYGYTF.

The chain carries TRBV9 and TRBJ2-3; there is no DNA to check the TCRdb D call of TRBD1. CDR1 SGDLS and CDR2 YYNGEE come from the germline V gene. This CDR3 spans 14 amino acids. CDR3 region: CASSVGEATDTQYF. Looking up the rest from reference TRBV9 and TRBJ2-3 gives the full variable domain: DSGVTQTPKHLITATGQRVTLRCSPRSGDLSVYWYQQSLDQGLQFLIQYYNGEERAKGNILERFSAQQFPDLHSELNLSSLELGDSALYFCASSVGEATDTQYFGPGTRLTVL.

The rearrangement uses TRBV10-3 and TRBJ1-2; TCRdb calls TRBD1, which cannot be checked without DNA. The CDR3 consists of 14 residues. Looked up from germline, CDR1 is ENHRY and CDR2 is SYGVKD. The CDR3 spells CAISGQGSNYGYTF.

This rearrangement joins TRBV5-1 to TRBJ2-3. This CDR3 comprises 14 residues. Germline V gives CDR1 SGHRS, CDR2 YFSETQ. The chain's CDR3 is CASSTGRWFDTQYF.

This chain joins TRBV12-5 and TRBJ2-5; checking the TCRdb D call of TRBD1 is not possible without DNA. Germline values: CDR1 LGHNT, CDR2 FRNRAP. CDR3 size: 12 residues. The CDR3 spells CASGFEGGTQYF. The complete variable domain, with remaining parts taken from reference TRBV12-5 and TRBJ2-5, reads DARVTQTPRHKVTEMGQEVTMRCQPILGHNTVFWYRQTMMQGLELLAYFRNRAPLDDSGMPKDRFSAEMPDATLATLKIQPSEPRDSAVYFCASGFEGGTQYFGPGTRLLVL.

This chain joins TRBV27 and TRBJ2-7; TCRdb calls TRBD2, which cannot be checked without DNA. This CDR3 contains 16 residues. Germline CDR1 MNHEY, CDR2 SMNVEV (reference sequence). CDR3 protein: CASSFLPSGGTYEQYF.

The V gene is TRBV3-1, the J gene TRBJ2-1; TCRdb's D call of TRBD2 is untestable without DNA. From germline, CDR1 is LGHDT and CDR2 YNNKEL (reference sequence). The CDR3 length is 15 residues. This CDR3 reads CASSQGLGRANEQFF.

The V gene is TRBV10-3, the J gene TRBJ2-5; the TCRdb call, TRBD2, lacks DNA for checking. Germline CDR1 reads ENHRY; CDR2 reads SYGVKD. CDR3 length: 16 residues. The CDR3 reads CAISGGLAGLQETQYF.

The genes are TRBV18 and TRBJ2-3; TCRdb's assignment of TRBD2 cannot be checked, as there is no DNA. Germline V gene lookup returns CDR1 KGHSH and CDR2 LQKENI. The CDR3 covers 15 residues. Here the CDR3 reads CASSLLSGSTDTQYF.

The CDR3 spells CASTGMDGPFYEQYF. V gene TRBV19 combines with J gene TRBJ2-7. The germline gives CDR1 LNHDA, CDR2 SQIVND (reference sequence). The length of the CDR3 is 15 residues.

The chain has TRBV11-2 and TRBJ2-5; checking the TCRdb D call of TRBD2 is not possible without DNA. In germline, CDR1 is SGHAT, CDR2 FQNNGV. CDR3 length: 17 amino acids. The CDR3 protein is CASSLKSTTSGVETQYF.

The V and J genes are TRBV5-6 and TRBJ2-5; as DNA is missing, the TRBD1 call by TCRdb cannot be tested. The CDR3 is 15 amino acids. From germline, CDR1 is SGHDT and CDR2 YYEEEE. The CDR3 sequence is CASSLGIARGKTQYF.

This rearrangement joins TRBV4-2 to TRBJ2-7; as DNA is missing, the TRBD1 call by TCRdb cannot be tested. Germline V gene lookup returns CDR1 LGHNA and CDR2 YNFKEQ. The CDR3 spans 12 residues. The CDR3 loop reads CASTGDAYEQYF.

V is TRBV29-1 and J is TRBJ1-2; TCRdb returns TRBD1, unconfirmable since there is no DNA. The CDR3 covers 12 residues. Germline V lookup: CDR1 SQVTM, CDR2 ANQGSEA. The CDR3 region is CSAGTGAYGYTF.

The chain couples TRBV5-1 to TRBJ2-7; the D call from TCRdb, TRBD1, cannot be confirmed without DNA. The length of the CDR3 is 14 residues. CDR1 is SGHRS, CDR2 YFSETQ, per germline. This CDR3 reads CASSLRTAGHEQYF.

This chain links TRBV3-1 with TRBJ1-6; lacking DNA, the TRBD1 call made by TCRdb goes unchecked. There are 13 residues in the CDR3. CDR1 is LGHDT and CDR2 is YNNKEL in the germline V gene (reference sequence). CDR3 loop: CASAWGASLALHF.

This chain uses TRBV11-2 with TRBJ2-5; checking the TCRdb D call of TRBD2 is not possible without DNA. The CDR3 covers 19 residues. Germline V CDR1 and CDR2: SGHAT, FQNNGV. This chain's CDR3 is CASSSTPGTSGGAWETQYF.

The chain has TRBV5-1 and TRBJ2-2; the D call of TRBD2 rests on TCRdb alone, since no DNA is present to check it. The germline gives CDR1 SGHRS, CDR2 YFSETQ. The CDR3 is 16 residues long. The CDR3 loop is CASSLGTSFPAGELFF.

The rearrangement links TRBV12-3 or TRBV12-4 to TRBJ1-4; TCRdb outputs TRBD1, but without DNA this stays unchecked. The length of the CDR3 is 15 residues. Here the CDR3 reads CASSLRGASNEKLFF.

The gene calls are TRBV7-2 and TRBJ1-4; TCRdb indicates TRBD1, and absent DNA this call remains unverified. Germline lookup yields CDR1 SGHTA and CDR2 FQGNSA. The CDR3 totals 16 residues. This CDR3 is CASSLGGRSTNEKLFF.

The genes are TRBV6-2 or TRBV6-3 and TRBJ2-4; TCRdb proposes TRBD2, but this gene call is untestable without DNA. This CDR3 contains 21 residues. The germline CDR1 and CDR2 sequences are MNHEY and SVGEGT. CDR3 region: CASSYSEPGTSGALAKNIQYF.